These 16 T cell receptor beta chains share one sample of origin, sequenced in a study of cytomegalovirus exposure and HLA in healthy donors. Primers for the PCR totalled 60 Vbeta and 13 Jbeta. Here immunoSEQ multiplex PCR was the method, and the copy in TCRdb shows in-frame clones only, minus some. This table holds approximately 240,000 clones, around four fifths found once. Sequencing was carried out using PBMCs. The receptors shown here come from a woman aged 40 to 55 in good health and CMV-seronegative.

The chain uses TRBV11-2 and TRBJ2-1, with D hard to call. Germline CDR1 and CDR2: SGHAT and FQNNGV. The V end lost 1 base, the J end lost 9 bases, and 4 bases lay between the germline ends. The CDR3 runs 11 residues. The CDR3 is CASSLAGEQFF. The CDR3, as DNA: TGTGCCAGCAGCTTAGCAGGTGAGCAGTTCTTC. Full variable domain (outside the CDR3, taken from reference TRBV11-2 and TRBJ2-1): EAGVAQSPRYKIIEKRQSVAFWCNPISGHATLYWYQQILGQGPKLLIQFQNNGVVDDSQLPKDRFSAERLKGVDSTLKIQPAKLEDSAVYLCASSLAGEQFFGPGTRLTVL.

V gene TRBV25-1 combines with J gene TRBJ2-2; 10 nucleotides align to TRBD1. The V gene end was trimmed by 4 bases and the J gene end by 7 bases; junction bases not matched to a gene: 6. Germline-derived CDR1 and CDR2 are MGHDK and SYGVNS. The CDR3 consists of 15 residues. The CDR3 loop reads CASSGQGALDGELFF. CDR3 nucleotides: TGTGCCAGCAGTGGACAGGGGGCGCTGGACGGGGAGCTGTTTTTT.

The gene calls are TRBV2 and TRBJ1-1; D not resolved. The CDR3 runs to 13 residues. Germline V gives CDR1 SNHLY, CDR2 FYNNEI. Trimming stripped 6 bases from V and 4 bases from J, with 12 bases between. As DNA, the CDR3 is TGTGCCAGCAGCGTTGGAGGGAGCACTGAAGCTTTCTTT. Residues: CASSVGGSTEAFF. Together with reference TRBV2 and TRBJ1-1, the CDR3 gives the full variable domain: EPEVTQTPSHQVTQMGQEVILRCVPISNHLYFYWYRQILGQKVEFLVSFYNNEISEKSEIFDDQFSVERPDGSNFTLKIRSTKLEDSAMYFCASSVGGSTEAFFGQGTRLTVV.

The CDR3 sequence: CASSMWGVYEQYF. In nucleotides, the CDR3 is TGCGCCAGCAGCATGTGGGGGGTCTACGAGCAGTACTTC. The chain uses TRBV5-1 and TRBJ2-7; perhaps TRBD2 as D (6 bases). V lost 4 bases to trimming and J lost 3 bases, with 11 bases between them. The CDR3 has 13 amino acids. Germline V gene data show CDR1 as SGHRS and CDR2 as YFSETQ.

V and J are TRBV6-5 and TRBJ1-4; D is perhaps TRBD1 (5 bases). The CDR3 has 15 residues. The germline V gene has CDR1 MNHEY and CDR2 SVGAGI. The V end was cut by 0 bases, the J end by 8 bases, with 13 bases between. The CDR3 here is CASSYSEGRGEKLFF. The CDR3 DNA reads as TGTGCCAGCAGTTACTCGGAGGGGAGAGGGGAAAAACTGTTTTTT.

This clone has just a few counts. CDR3 protein: CASSYLDSNNQPQHF. The CDR3 coding sequence is TGTGCCAGCAGTTATTTGGACAGCAACAATCAGCCCCAGCATTTT. This chain links TRBV6-6 with TRBJ1-5; D is perhaps TRBD1 (6 bases). This CDR3 contains 15 residues. Deletions cut 3 bases from V and 3 bases from J, with 12 bases between. The germline V gene encodes CDR1 MNHNY and CDR2 SVGAGI (reference sequence).

The rearrangement uses TRBV9 and TRBJ1-2; no clear D gene. There are 15 residues in the CDR3. Germline V gene lookup returns CDR1 SGDLS and CDR2 YYNGEE. Trimming cost V 1 base and J 8 bases, with 18 bases left between them. The CDR3 bases are TGTGCCAGCAGCGTAAATGAGGGAGGCGCGTGGGGCTACACCTTC. Translating gives CASSVNEGGAWGYTF.

This chain uses TRBV19 with TRBJ1-2; the match to TRBD1 covers 7 bases. The CDR3 length is 15 residues. Germline CDR1 is LNHDA and CDR2 is SQIVND (reference sequence). V lost 1 base to trimming and J lost 5 bases; unmatched junction nucleotides: 7. CDR3 protein: CASSIGAGGRYGYTF. The DNA of the CDR3 is TGTGCCAGTAGTATAGGGGCAGGGGGAAGGTATGGCTACACCTTC.

On this clone: This same CDR3 is encoded by further DNA sequences in the sample. V usage is TRBV7-9 and J usage is TRBJ1-1; D perhaps matches TRBD1 (6 bases). Looked up from germline, CDR1 is SEHNR and CDR2 is FQNEAQ (reference sequence). The V end lost 3 bases, the J end lost 3 bases, and 17 bases lay between the germline ends. This CDR3 has 16 amino acids. The CDR3 sequence: CASSFPPEGGDTEAFF. For the CDR3, the DNA is TGTGCCAGCAGCTTCCCCCCAGAGGGGGGGGACACTGAAGCTTTCTTT.

The rearrangement joins TRBV6-6 to TRBJ1-2; possibly TRBD1 for D (6 bases). This CDR3 is built from 14 residues. Germline V lookup: CDR1 MNHNY, CDR2 SVGAGI (reference sequence). Trimming took off 7 bases at V and 1 base at J, with 13 bases between the two ends. This CDR3 reads CASNRQVINYGYTF. The CDR3 DNA is TGTGCCAGCAATCGACAGGTCATTAACTATGGCTACACCTTC.

This clone was seen a single time. This sequence joins TRBV27 and TRBJ2-7; D is uncertain. Trimming took 0 bases from V and 9 from J, leaving 18 bases between them. The CDR3 has 15 residues. Germline CDR1 reads MNHEY; CDR2 reads SMNVEV (reference sequence). CDR3 DNA sequence: TGTGCCAGCAGTTTATCTGGGCGACATCGCCGTCGGCAGTACTTC. It codes for CASSLSGRHRRRQYF.

CDR3 sequence (DNA): TGTGCCAGCAGTGAAGCGCTAGGAATCTCTGGAAACACCATATATTTT. Its translation is CASSEALGISGNTIYF. V usage is TRBV6-1 and J usage is TRBJ1-3; D call uncertain. Germline assignment: CDR1 MNHNS and CDR2 SASEGT. CDR3 length: 16 residues. V was clipped by 0 bases and J by 0 bases, with 9 bases between them.

This chain links TRBV2 with TRBJ2-3; D is perhaps TRBD1 (6 bases). V dropped 6 bases and J dropped 1 base, with 17 bases sitting between them. The CDR3 loop spans 16 amino acids. Per the germline V gene, CDR1 is SNHLY and CDR2 is FYNNEI. DNA for the CDR3: TGTGCCAGCAGAACTTATCGGGACACGGGCACAGATACGCAGTATTTT. This translates into CASRTYRDTGTDTQYF. The whole variable domain, filled in from reference TRBV2 and TRBJ2-3, reads EPEVTQTPSHQVTQMGQEVILRCVPISNHLYFYWYRQILGQKVEFLVSFYNNEISEKSEIFDDQFSVERPDGSNFTLKIRSTKLEDSAMYFCASRTYRDTGTDTQYFGPGTRLTVL.

This clone has only a few counts. The V call is TRBV2, the J call TRBJ1-2; perhaps TRBD1 as D (6 bases). Trimming took off 10 bases at V and 4 bases at J, with 13 bases between the two ends. The CDR3 consists of 12 residues. Germline CDR1 reads SNHLY; CDR2 reads FYNNEI. The CDR3 nucleotides read TGTGCCATCCTGACAGGCCCCTATGGCTACACCTTC. It codes for CAILTGPYGYTF.

V is TRBV5-4 and J is TRBJ1-2; 9 bases align to TRBD1. The ends lost 4 bases at V and 5 bases at J; junction bases unmatched: 6. Germline V gene sequence: CDR1 SGHNT, CDR2 YYREEE (reference sequence). CDR3 length: 14 residues. This CDR3 reads CASSPRTGDYGYTF. CDR3 in DNA: TGTGCCAGCAGCCCCCGGACAGGGGATTATGGCTACACCTTC.

The genes are TRBV2 and TRBJ2-3; 7 bases line up with TRBD2. The trim removed 4 bases at V and 6 bases at J, leaving 4 bases unmatched. The germline V gene encodes CDR1 SNHLY and CDR2 FYNNEI. The CDR3 has 13 amino acids. The CDR3 spells CASSAYGGDTQYF. The CDR3 DNA reads TGTGCCAGCAGTGCCTACGGGGGGGATACGCAGTATTTT.